This T cell receptor (beta chain) was documented in a study of T cells in Graves' hyperthyroidism and ophthalmopathy. The sample holds many counts of this clonotype. Amplification yielded TCR beta CDR3 regions, with RNA transcripts as the source. First-round RT-PCR with HTBI primers amplified the TCR CDR3 region. TCRdb re-called the multiplex PCR reads through MiXCR, storing one row per CDR3 protein. In the table there are more than 300,000 distinct CDR3 sequences, around a sixth of which are singletons. The clonotype was recovered from a man in his late teens or twenties with Graves' ophthalmopathy. The material sequenced was blood.

CDR3: CASSTDGYGYTF. In DNA form, the CDR3 reads TGTGCCAGCAGTACCGACGGCTATGGCTACACCTTC. This chain joins TRBV2 and TRBJ1-2; D unresolved. V was shortened by 5 bases and J by 4 bases, with 8 bases between the two germline ends. Germline CDR1 reads SNHLY; CDR2 reads FYNNEI. The CDR3 consists of 12 residues.